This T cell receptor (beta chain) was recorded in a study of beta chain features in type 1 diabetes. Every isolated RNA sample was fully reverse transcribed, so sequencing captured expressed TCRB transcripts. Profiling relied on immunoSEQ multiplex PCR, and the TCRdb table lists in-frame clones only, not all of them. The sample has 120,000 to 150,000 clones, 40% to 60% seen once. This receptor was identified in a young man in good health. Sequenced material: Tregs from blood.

The CDR3 is CASKSSGAEAFF. In DNA form, the CDR3 reads TGTGCCAGTAAAAGCTCGGGGGCTGAAGCTTTCTTT. J is TRBJ1-1 and V is TRBV19; maybe TRBD1 (5 bases). The CDR3 extends over 12 amino acids. V was trimmed by 7 bases and J by 6 bases, leaving 12 bases between them. Germline lookup yields CDR1 LNHDA and CDR2 SQIVND (reference sequence).